This entry lists 13 T cell receptor beta chains sequenced from one sample in a study of cytomegalovirus exposure and HLA in healthy donors. With 60 Vbeta and 13 Jbeta primers, the PCR was carried out. Using immunoSEQ multiplex PCR, the repertoire was profiled, and TCRdb retains in-frame clones only, with some absent. The table shows approximately 180,000 clones, with approximately 79% occurring only once. The sequenced sample consisted of PBMCs. These receptors originate from a man aged 40-49 years in good health and CMV-seropositive.

This clone has a single count. The V and J genes are TRBV29-1 and TRBJ1-1; D gene uncertain. Germline V gives CDR1 SQVTM, CDR2 ANQGSEA. V gave up 4 bases and J gave up 1 base, with 10 bases separating them. The CDR3 contains 13 residues. The CDR3 DNA sequence: TGCAGCGTTGGCCCCCCAGGGAACACTGAAGCTTTCTTT. This translates into CSVGPPGNTEAFF.

This chain links TRBV28 with TRBJ2-2; D remains ambiguous. Germline-derived CDR1 and CDR2 are MDHEN and SYDVKM. V was trimmed by 4 bases and J by 3 bases, leaving 3 bases between them. The CDR3 length is 12 residues. The CDR3 nucleotides read TGTGCCAGCAGTTCGTACACCGGGGAGCTGTTTTTT. Amino acids: CASSSYTGELFF. The whole variable domain, filled in from reference TRBV28 and TRBJ2-2, reads DVKVTQSSRYLVKRTGEKVFLECVQDMDHENMFWYRQDPGLGLRLIYFSYDVKMKEKGDIPEGYSVSREKKERFSLILESASTNQTSMYLCASSSYTGELFFGEGSRLTVL.

This clone has a single count. J is TRBJ1-2 and V is TRBV6-1; D may be TRBD1 (5 bases). Trimming took off 6 bases at V and 2 bases at J, with 10 bases between the two ends. This CDR3 has 13 amino acids. The germline V gene encodes CDR1 MNHNS and CDR2 SASEGT. The CDR3 region is CASSGRGNYGYTF. As DNA, the CDR3 is TGTGCCAGCAGCGGACGGGGGAACTATGGCTACACCTTC.

V gene TRBV7-3 combines with J gene TRBJ2-1; possibly TRBD2 for D (7 bases). CDR3 length: 15 residues. V lost 5 bases, J lost 9 bases, and 20 bases lay in between. Germline CDR1 and CDR2: SGHTA and FQGTGA. The CDR3 loop reads CASSGGGGGLFEQFF. The CDR3 DNA reads as TGTGCCAGCAGCGGCGGGGGTGGGGGCCTCTTTGAGCAGTTCTTC.

The chain recombines TRBV30 with TRBJ2-7; TRBD1 matches 7 bases. CDR1 and CDR2 (germline): GTSNPN, SVGIG (reference sequence). After removal of 3 bases from V and 4 bases from J, the junction contained 0 bases not matched to a gene. There are 11 residues in the CDR3. This CDR3 reads CAWRQGYEQYF. The CDR3 DNA is TGTGCCTGGAGACAGGGGTACGAGCAGTACTTC.

This chain links TRBV6-5 with TRBJ2-7; the D is unclear. This CDR3 has 15 residues. The germline gives CDR1 MNHEY, CDR2 SVGAGI. The V and J ends lost 0 bases and 6 bases respectively, with 15 bases between them. The CDR3 loop is CASSYSRSSDTEQYF. The CDR3 nucleotides are TGTGCCAGCAGTTACTCACGTAGCTCAGATACCGAGCAGTACTTC.

The V and J genes are TRBV15 and TRBJ2-5; D may be TRBD1 (6 bases). CDR3 size: 16 residues. Per germline, CDR1 LNHNV and CDR2 YYDKDF (reference sequence). V was cut by 4 bases and J by 2 bases, with 17 bases left in between. The CDR3 bases are TGTGCCACCAGCACAATATTATCGGGACAACAAGAGACCCAGTACTTC. Protein sequence: CATSTILSGQQETQYF. The complete variable domain, with remaining parts taken from reference TRBV15 and TRBJ2-5, reads DAMVIQNPRYQVTQFGKPVTLSCSQTLNHNVMYWYQQKSSQAPKLLFHYYDKDFNNEADTPDNFQSRRPNTSFCFLDIRSPGLGDTAMYLCATSTILSGQQETQYFGPGTRLLVL.

A single count supports this clone. The rearrangement joins TRBV4-2 to TRBJ1-2; D ambiguous. Per the germline V gene, CDR1 is LGHNA and CDR2 is YNFKEQ. The CDR3 totals 12 residues. The germline V and J ends were trimmed by 1 base and 8 bases, with 8 bases remaining between them. The CDR3 nucleotides read TGTGCCAGCAGCCAAGGGGAGAGGGGCTACACCTTC. This codes for CASSQGERGYTF.

The chain employs TRBV15 and TRBJ2-1; 9 bases agree with TRBD2. This CDR3 has 19 amino acids. Trimming cost V 1 base and J 4 bases; bases outside gene matches: 14. Germline CDR1 and CDR2: LNHNV and YYDKDF (reference sequence). Here the CDR3 DNA reads TGTGCCACCAGCAGAGTCGGGTTGCGGGAGGGCCGTTGGTACAATGAGCAGTTCTTC. This translates into CATSRVGLREGRWYNEQFF.

The V and J genes are TRBV19 and TRBJ1-1; no definite D call. CDR3 length equals 13 residues. In germline, CDR1 is LNHDA, CDR2 SQIVND (reference sequence). V shed 2 bases and J shed 1 base, with 5 bases lying between them. The CDR3 region has the DNA TGTGCCAGTAGTATACGAGAGAACACTGAAGCTTTCTTT. Protein: CASSIRENTEAFF.

The chain employs TRBV7-9 and TRBJ2-3; possible D gene TRBD1, 6 bases. This CDR3 is 14 amino acids long. Germline values: CDR1 SEHNR, CDR2 FQNEAQ (reference sequence). V dropped 5 bases and J dropped 2 bases, with 11 bases sitting between them. The CDR3 here is CASSVDRTTDTQYF. In DNA form, the CDR3 reads TGTGCCAGCAGCGTCGACAGGACCACAGATACGCAGTATTTT.

This clone showed up just a few times. This sequence joins TRBV6-5 and TRBJ1-1; 12 bases align to TRBD1. J lost 0 bases, V lost 8 bases, and 4 bases had no gene match. Germline V gene sequence: CDR1 MNHEY, CDR2 SVGAGI. CDR3 length: 15 amino acids. CDR3 bases: TGTGCCAGCGGGGACAGGGGGCGTTTGAACACTGAAGCTTTCTTT. Encoded protein: CASGDRGRLNTEAFF.

The genes are TRBV18 and TRBJ2-2; 9 bases agree with TRBD2. The CDR3 has 17 residues. The J segment lost 4 bases and the V segment lost 3 bases, leaving 9 bases of the junction unmatched. The V gene's germline CDR1 is KGHSH and CDR2 LQKENI. Here the CDR3 DNA reads TGTGCCAGCTCACCTCAACTAGCGGGCAAATTCACCGGGGAGCTGTTTTTT. Translated: CASSPQLAGKFTGELFF.